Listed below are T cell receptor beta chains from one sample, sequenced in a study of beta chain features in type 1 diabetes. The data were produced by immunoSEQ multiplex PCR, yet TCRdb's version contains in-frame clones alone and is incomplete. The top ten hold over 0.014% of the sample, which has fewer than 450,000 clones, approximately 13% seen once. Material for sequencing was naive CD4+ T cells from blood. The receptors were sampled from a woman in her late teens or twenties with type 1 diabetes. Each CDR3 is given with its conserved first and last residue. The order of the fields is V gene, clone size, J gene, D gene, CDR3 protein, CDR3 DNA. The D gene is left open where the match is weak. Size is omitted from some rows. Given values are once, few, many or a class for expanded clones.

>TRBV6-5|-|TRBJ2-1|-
CASTLASPYNEQFF
TGTGCCAGCACCCTAGCATCTCCCTACAATGAGCAGTTCTTC
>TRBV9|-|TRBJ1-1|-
CASSVGGGAGNTEAFF
TGTGCCAGCAGCGTAGGTGGGGGGGCCGGGAACACTGAAGCTTTCTTT
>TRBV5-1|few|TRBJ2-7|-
CASSRQAGYEQYF
TGCGCCAGCAGCCGACAGGCGGGCTACGAGCAGTACTTC
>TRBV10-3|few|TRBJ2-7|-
CAISDWTGSGGREQYF
TGTGCCATCAGTGATTGGACCGGGAGCGGCGGCCGCGAGCAGTACTTC
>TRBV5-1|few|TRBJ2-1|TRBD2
CASNGAGVSYEQFF
TGCGCCAGCAATGGGGCGGGAGTTAGCTATGAGCAGTTCTTC
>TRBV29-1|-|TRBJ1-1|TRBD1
CSVQVQGARAFF
TGCAGCGTGCAGGTCCAGGGGGCTAGGGCTTTCTTT
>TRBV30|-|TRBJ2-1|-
CAWSASPSEQFF
TGTGCCTGGAGTGCTAGCCCCTCTGAGCAGTTCTTC
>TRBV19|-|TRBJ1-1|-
CASSIRSTETGEAFF
TGTGCCAGTAGTATAAGGTCCACAGAGACAGGTGAAGCTTTCTTT
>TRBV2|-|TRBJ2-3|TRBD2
CASSDGTSGSTDTQYF
TGTGCCAGCAGTGACGGGACTAGCGGCAGCACAGATACGCAGTATTTT
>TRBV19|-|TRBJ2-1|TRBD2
CASSMRLSGSYNEQFF
TGTGCCAGTAGTATGAGGCTTAGCGGGAGCTACAATGAGCAGTTCTTC
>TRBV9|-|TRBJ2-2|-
CASSVAGSTTGELFF
TGTGCCAGCAGCGTAGCCGGGAGTACCACCGGGGAGCTGTTTTTT
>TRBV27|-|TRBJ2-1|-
CASSLWTPYNEQFF
TGTGCCAGCAGTTTATGGACACCCTACAATGAGCAGTTCTTC
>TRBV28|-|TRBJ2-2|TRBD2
CASTPMTSGSNTGELFF
TGTGCCAGCACCCCGATGACTAGCGGATCGAACACCGGGGAGCTGTTTTTT
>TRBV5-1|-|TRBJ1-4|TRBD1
CASSYGTGGEKLFF
TGCGCCAGCAGCTACGGGACAGGGGGTGAAAAACTGTTTTTT
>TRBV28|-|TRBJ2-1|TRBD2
CASSLFLRTSMYEQFF
TGTGCCAGCAGTTTATTTCTTCGGACTAGCATGTATGAGCAGTTCTTC
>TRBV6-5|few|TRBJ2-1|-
CASSYSLAKDYNEQFF
TGTGCCAGCAGTTACTCGTTAGCGAAAGACTACAATGAGCAGTTCTTC
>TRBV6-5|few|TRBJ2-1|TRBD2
CASRPRTSGHNEQFF
TGTGCCAGCAGACCTCGGACTAGCGGACACAATGAGCAGTTCTTC
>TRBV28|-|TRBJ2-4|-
CASSQWQGTKNIQYF
TGTGCCAGCAGTCAATGGCAGGGGACCAAAAACATTCAGTACTTC
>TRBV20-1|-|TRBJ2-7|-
CSAADSYEQYF
TGCAGTGCGGCCGACAGCTACGAGCAGTACTTC
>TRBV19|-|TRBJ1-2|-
CASSTSGTNYGYTF
TGTGCCAGTAGTACGTCCGGGACTAACTATGGCTACACCTTC
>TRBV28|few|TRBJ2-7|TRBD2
CASSTPGLANEQYF
TGTGCCAGCAGTACGCCGGGACTAGCGAACGAGCAGTACTTC
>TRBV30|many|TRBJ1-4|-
CAWSVDRELFF
TGTGCCTGGAGTGTAGATCGGGAACTGTTTTTT
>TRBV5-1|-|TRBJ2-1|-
CASSLWLANPYNEQFF
TGCGCCAGCAGCTTGTGGCTAGCGAACCCCTACAATGAGCAGTTCTTC
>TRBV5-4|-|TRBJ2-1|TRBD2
CASSRTSGSYNEQFF
TGTGCCAGCAGCCGGACTAGCGGGAGCTACAATGAGCAGTTCTTC
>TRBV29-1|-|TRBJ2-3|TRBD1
CSVVRDRVQDTQYF
TGCAGCGTGGTCCGGGACAGGGTTCAAGATACGCAGTATTTT
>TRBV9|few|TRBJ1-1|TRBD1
CASSVVTGVEAFF
TGTGCCAGCAGCGTAGTCACAGGGGTGGAAGCTTTCTTT
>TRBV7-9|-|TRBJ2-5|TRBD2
CASSLAGGAETQYF
TGTGCCAGCAGCTTAGCGGGAGGGGCTGAGACCCAGTACTTC
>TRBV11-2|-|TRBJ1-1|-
CASSLAVLNTEAFF
TGTGCCAGCAGCTTAGCCGTCTTGAACACTGAAGCTTTCTTT
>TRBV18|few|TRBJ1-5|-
CASSPTRQSSNQPQHF
TGTGCCAGCTCACCTACCAGACAGTCTAGCAATCAGCCCCAGCATTTT
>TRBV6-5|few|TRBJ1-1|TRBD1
CASSYSGQGGCFF
TGTGCCAGCAGTTACTCCGGACAGGGGGGATGTTTCTTT
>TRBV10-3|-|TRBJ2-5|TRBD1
CAIRSDRGEETQYF
TGTGCCATCAGGTCGGACAGGGGGGAAGAGACCCAGTACTTC
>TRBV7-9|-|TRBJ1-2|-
CASSLELSGDGYTF
TGTGCCAGCAGCTTAGAATTATCGGGGGATGGCTACACCTTC
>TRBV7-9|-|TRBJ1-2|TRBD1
CASSWGQPYGYTF
TGTGCCAGCAGCTGGGGACAGCCGTATGGCTACACCTTC
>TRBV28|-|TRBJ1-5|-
CASSLETARPQHF
TGTGCCAGCAGTTTGGAGACAGCGCGGCCCCAGCATTTT
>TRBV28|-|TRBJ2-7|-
CASSSPHHQTGYEQYF
TGTGCCAGCAGTTCCCCCCATCACCAGACAGGCTACGAGCAGTACTTC
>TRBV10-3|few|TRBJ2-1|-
CAISGSVTSSYNEQFF
TGTGCCATCAGTGGTAGTGTGACTAGTTCCTACAATGAGCAGTTCTTC
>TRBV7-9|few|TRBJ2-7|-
CASSLAADSTYEQYF
TGTGCCAGCAGCTTAGCAGCAGACAGTACCTACGAGCAGTACTTC
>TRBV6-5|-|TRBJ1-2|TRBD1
CAGKQGVVYGYTF
TGTGCCGGGAAGCAGGGGGTGGTCTATGGCTACACCTTC
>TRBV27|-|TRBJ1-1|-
CASRDRVLTPGTEAFF
TGTGCCAGCAGGGATAGGGTCCTCACCCCGGGGACTGAAGCTTTCTTT
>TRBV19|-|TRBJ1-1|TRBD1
CASSYTGQGNTEAFF
TGTGCCAGTAGTTATACGGGACAGGGGAACACTGAAGCTTTCTTT
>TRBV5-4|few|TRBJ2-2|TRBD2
CASSWTSGSTGELFF
TGTGCCAGCAGCTGGACTAGCGGGAGTACCGGGGAGCTGTTTTTT
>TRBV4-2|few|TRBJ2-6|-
CASSPGPGDQSGANVLTF
TGTGCCAGCAGCCCCGGACCAGGGGACCAATCTGGGGCCAACGTCCTGACTTTC
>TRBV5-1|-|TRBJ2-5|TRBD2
CASSLGLAEGETQYF
TGCGCCAGCAGCTTGGGACTAGCGGAGGGAGAGACCCAGTACTTC
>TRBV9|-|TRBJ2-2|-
CASSSRQTGELFF
TGTGCCAGCAGCTCCCGACAGACCGGGGAGCTGTTTTTT
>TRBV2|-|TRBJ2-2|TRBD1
CASSPQGAHTGELFF
TGTGCCAGCAGCCCTCAGGGGGCACACACCGGGGAGCTGTTTTTT
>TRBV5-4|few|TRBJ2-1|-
CASSFGGLSSYNEQFF
TGTGCCAGCAGCTTCGGCGGGTTGAGTTCCTACAATGAGCAGTTCTTC
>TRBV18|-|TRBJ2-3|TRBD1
CASSPLRQGQSTDTQYF
TGTGCCAGCTCACCACTACGACAGGGGCAGTCAACAGATACGCAGTATTTT
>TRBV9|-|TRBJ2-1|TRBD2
CASSVAGGSGSEQFF
TGTGCCAGCAGCGTAGCTGGCGGTAGCGGGAGTGAGCAGTTCTTC
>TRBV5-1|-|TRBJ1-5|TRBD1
CASSSTGENQPQHF
TGCGCCAGCAGCTCCACAGGGGAGAATCAGCCCCAGCATTTT
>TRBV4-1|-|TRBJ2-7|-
CASSQEVRLSYEQYF
TGCGCCAGCAGCCAAGAGGTCCGGTTGTCCTACGAGCAGTACTTC
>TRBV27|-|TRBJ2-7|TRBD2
CASSYLAGGIYEQYF
TGTGCCAGCAGCTACCTAGCGGGAGGGATCTACGAGCAGTACTTC
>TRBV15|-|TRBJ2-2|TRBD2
CATSRTGTSDTGELFF
TGTGCCACCAGCAGGACCGGGACTAGCGACACCGGGGAGCTGTTTTTT
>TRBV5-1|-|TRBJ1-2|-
CASSFRPRDGYTF
TGCGCCAGCAGCTTTCGGCCTAGAGATGGCTACACCTTC